This T cell receptor beta chain was found in a study of T-cell memory formation after mild COVID-19. Germline V gene data show CDR1 as LGHNA and CDR2 as YSLEER. The CDR3 is 16 residues long. The trim removed 4 bases at V and 2 bases at J, leaving 8 bases unmatched. By share, this clonotype ranks as medium-sized (0.01 to 0.1%). Its cognate antigen is unknown. Study outcomes and limitations: CD4/CD8 balance held among clones contracting day 15 to 85, and later expanders leaned CD4+.

TCRdb re-called the 5' RACE reads through MiXCR, storing one row per CDR3 protein. The sample records approximately 28,000 distinct CDR3 sequences, roughly 12% being singletons. The clonotype was recovered from an adult woman who had mild COVID-19 (a few samples of this study predate the infection). Cell type and time point are not known. The chain uses TRBV4-3 and TRBJ2-7, with TRBD2 matching over 10 bases. Specimen: PBMCs or a T cell subset sorted from them (not recorded which). The CDR3 coding sequence is TGCGCCAGCAGCCTCGGGCTAGCGGGGGAGACCTACGAGCAGTACTTC. This gives the protein CASSLGLAGETYEQYF.